Shown below are 5 T cell receptor beta chains from a single sample sequenced in a study of neurological immune-mediated disorders. TCRdb re-called the 5' RACE reads with MiXCR, one entry per CDR3 protein. This table has 65,000 to 70,000 distinct CDR3 sequences, less than 4% appearing once. The material sequenced was PBMCs. All receptors come from a young man with multiple sclerosis.

This clonotype was counted many times. This chain links TRBV6-5 with TRBJ2-7; 9 nucleotides align to TRBD1. Germline V gene sequence: CDR1 MNHEY, CDR2 SVGAGI. The V gene end was trimmed by 6 bases and the J gene end by 6 bases; junction bases not matched to a gene: 9. The CDR3 totals 14 residues. DNA of the CDR3: TGTGCCAGCAGCACACAGGGGGCGGCGGTCGAGCAGTACTTC. The encoded protein is CASSTQGAAVEQYF.

This clonotype was observed at least ten times. The V gene is TRBV20-1, the J gene TRBJ2-5, with 9 bases matching TRBD1. The V segment lost 5 bases and the J segment 9 bases; nucleotides outside the gene matches: 16. This CDR3 comprises 15 residues. Germline V lookup: CDR1 DFQATT, CDR2 SNEGSKA (reference sequence). The DNA of the CDR3 is TGCAGTGCTGCCAAGGGGGACAGGGCGTTAGGGGCCCAGTACTTC. Encoded protein: CSAAKGDRALGAQYF.

This clonotype was seen repeatedly, ten times or more. This sequence joins TRBV29-1 and TRBJ2-1; 7 bases agree with TRBD2. The germline gives CDR1 SQVTM, CDR2 ANQGSEA. Trimming at V came to 8 bases and at J to 5 bases, leaving 9 bases not matched to a gene. This CDR3 has 13 residues. The CDR3 region is CSSGAGLDNEQFF. CDR3 in DNA: TGCAGCTCCGGAGCGGGATTGGACAATGAGCAGTTCTTC.

This clonotype was recorded many times. V usage is TRBV7-2 and J usage is TRBJ2-1; D unclear. The ends were cut back, 1 base at V and 3 bases at J, with 4 bases in the middle. The V gene's germline CDR1 is SGHTA and CDR2 FQGNSA. This CDR3 has 13 amino acids. The CDR3 here is CASSLESYNEQFF. The CDR3 DNA follows: TGTGCCAGCAGCTTAGAGAGCTACAATGAGCAGTTCTTC.

Comments on this clonotype: This clone may be a read error of a much larger clone one base away. Because the CDR3 is missing its conserved closing phenylalanine or tryptophan, this is likely a read error. The gene calls are TRBV7-6 and TRBJ2-4, with unresolved D. The CDR3 spans 14 residues. The V and J ends lost 5 bases and 7 bases respectively, with 15 bases between them. Germline lookup yields CDR1 SGHVS and CDR2 FNYEAQ. CDR3 residues: CASSDIYPANIQYY. The CDR3 region has the DNA TGTGCCAGCAGCGACATCTATCCCGCGAACATTCAGTACTAC.